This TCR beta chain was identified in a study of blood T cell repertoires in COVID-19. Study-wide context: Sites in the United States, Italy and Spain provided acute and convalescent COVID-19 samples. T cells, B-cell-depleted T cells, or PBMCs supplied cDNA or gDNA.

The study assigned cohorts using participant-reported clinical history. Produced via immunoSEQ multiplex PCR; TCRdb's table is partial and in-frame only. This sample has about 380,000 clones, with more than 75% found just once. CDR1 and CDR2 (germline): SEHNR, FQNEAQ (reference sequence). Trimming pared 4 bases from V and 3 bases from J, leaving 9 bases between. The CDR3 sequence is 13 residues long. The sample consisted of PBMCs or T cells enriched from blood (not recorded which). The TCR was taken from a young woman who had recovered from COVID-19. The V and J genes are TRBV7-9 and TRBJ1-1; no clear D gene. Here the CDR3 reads CASSSGEDTEAFF. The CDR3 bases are TGTGCCAGCAGCTCCGGGGAGGACACTGAAGCTTTCTTT.